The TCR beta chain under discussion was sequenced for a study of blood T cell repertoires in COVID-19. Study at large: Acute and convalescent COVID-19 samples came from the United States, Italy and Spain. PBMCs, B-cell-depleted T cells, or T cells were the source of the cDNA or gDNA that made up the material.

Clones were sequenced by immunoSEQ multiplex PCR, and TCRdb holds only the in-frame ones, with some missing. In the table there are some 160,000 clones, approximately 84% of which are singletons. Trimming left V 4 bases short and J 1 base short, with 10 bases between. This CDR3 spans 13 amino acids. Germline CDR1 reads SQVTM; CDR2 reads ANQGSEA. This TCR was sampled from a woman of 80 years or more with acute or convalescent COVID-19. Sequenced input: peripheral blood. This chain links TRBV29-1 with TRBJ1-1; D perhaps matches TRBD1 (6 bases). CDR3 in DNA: TGCAGCGTTGGGACAGCCGGGAACACTGAAGCTTTCTTT. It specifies CSVGTAGNTEAFF.